This TCR beta chain comes out of a study of T cell repertoires in cytomegalovirus infection. The CDR3 is 14 amino acids. J gave up 5 bases and V 6 bases, and 8 bases lay outside the gene matches. Germline assignment: CDR1 MNHEY and CDR2 SVGAGI. This clonotype occurred a few times. As yet, its antigen is unknown. MiXCR, run by TCRdb on the reads, gives a single entry per CDR3 protein. Of hundreds of thousands of distinct CDR3 sequences in the sample, roughly 33% were seen once. The TCR sequence derives from a human donor in good health (CMV status not recorded). Some clones in this sample may be carry-over from other donors' samples. The J gene is TRBJ2-5, the V gene TRBV6-5; TRBD2 agrees at 8 bases. The sequences come from cultured PBMCs, collected from culture after CMV antigen stimulation. The CDR3 region is CASRGGTRAETQYF. CDR3 nucleotides: TGTGCCAGCAGAGGGGGGACTAGGGCGGAGACCCAGTACTTC.